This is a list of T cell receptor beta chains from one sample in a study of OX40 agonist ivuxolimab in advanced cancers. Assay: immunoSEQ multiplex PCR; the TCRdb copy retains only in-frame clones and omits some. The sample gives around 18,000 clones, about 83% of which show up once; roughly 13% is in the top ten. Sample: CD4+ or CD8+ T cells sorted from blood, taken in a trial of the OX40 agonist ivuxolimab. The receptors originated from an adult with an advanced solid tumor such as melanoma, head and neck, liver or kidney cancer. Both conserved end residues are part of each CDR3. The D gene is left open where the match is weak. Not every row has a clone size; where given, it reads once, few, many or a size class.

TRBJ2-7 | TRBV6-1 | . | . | TGTGCCAGCAGTGAAGGTTTTCGAGGATACGAGCAGTACTTC | CASSEGFRGYEQYF
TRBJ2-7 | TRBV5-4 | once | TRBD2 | TGTGCCAGCAGCTCGGTAGCGGGCTACGAGCAGTACTTC | CASSSVAGYEQYF
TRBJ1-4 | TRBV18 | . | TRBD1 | TGTGCCAGCTCACCACTCGGACAGGGTAATGAAAAACTGTTTTTT | CASSPLGQGNEKLFF
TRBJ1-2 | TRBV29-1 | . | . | TGCAGCGTAGGGGAAGATAACTATGGCTACACCTTC | CSVGEDNYGYTF
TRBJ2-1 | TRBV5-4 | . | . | TGTGCCAGCAGCTTGGGAAGGGAACGGGGGTCCTCCTACAATGAGCAGTTCTTC | CASSLGRERGSSYNEQFF
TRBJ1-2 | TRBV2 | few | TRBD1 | TGTGCCAGCAGCGCGCTCCTGACAGGGAGCGGCTACACCTTC | CASSALLTGSGYTF
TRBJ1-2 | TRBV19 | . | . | TGTGCCAGTAGCCTCCCTCGTACGGGCGGCTACACCTTC | CASSLPRTGGYTF
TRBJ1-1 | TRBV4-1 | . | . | TGCGCCAGCAGCTCCTTTGGGGTCAACACTGAAGCTTTCTTT | CASSSFGVNTEAFF
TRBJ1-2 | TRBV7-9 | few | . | TGTGCCAGCAGGGACCACCCTTATGGCTACACCTTC | CASRDHPYGYTF
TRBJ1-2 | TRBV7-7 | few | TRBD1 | TGTGCTAGCAGCTGTTTTCACAGGGGGCCGCCTAACTATGGCTACACCTTC | CASSCFHRGPPNYGYTF
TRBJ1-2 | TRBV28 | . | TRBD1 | TGTGCCAGCAGTTCCTTCGGGACAGGGGGTAACTATGGCTACACCTTC | CASSSFGTGGNYGYTF
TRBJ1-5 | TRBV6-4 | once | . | TGTGCCAGCAGTGACCGAGTTCAGCCCCAGCATTTT | CASSDRVQPQHF
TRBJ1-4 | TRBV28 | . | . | TGTGCCAGCACCCCTTCCCGGGGGGAGGCTAATGAAAAACTGTTTTTT | CASTPSRGEANEKLFF
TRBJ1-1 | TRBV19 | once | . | TGTGCCAGTAGTCCCCTAAAGGGTCGGAACACTGAAGCTTTCTTT | CASSPLKGRNTEAFF
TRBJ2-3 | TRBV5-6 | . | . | TGTGCCAGCAGCTTGTACAGCTTCACAGATACGCAGTATTTT | CASSLYSFTDTQYF
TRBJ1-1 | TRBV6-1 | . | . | TGTGCCAGCAGTGAAGATTCTAGGGGCGGGATAGGAGGGGCACACACTGAAGCTTTCTTT | CASSEDSRGGIGGAHTEAFF
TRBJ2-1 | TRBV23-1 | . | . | TGCGCCAGCAGTCAAGGGACGGAACCCTACAATGAGCAGTTCTTC | CASSQGTEPYNEQFF
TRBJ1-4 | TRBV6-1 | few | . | TGTGCCAGCAGTCCCCGGAGGAGGGAGAATGAAAAACTGTTTTTT | CASSPRRRENEKLFF
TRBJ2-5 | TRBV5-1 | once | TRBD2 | TGCGCCAGCAGCTTGCCTAGCGGGGCCCAAGAGACCCAGTACTTC | CASSLPSGAQETQYF
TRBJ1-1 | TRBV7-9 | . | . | TGTGCCAGCAGCTTACACGGGGGCTCGAACACTGAAGCTTTCTTT | CASSLHGGSNTEAFF
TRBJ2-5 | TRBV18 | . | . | TGTGCCAGCTCACCACCGTCAAGCAGGGGAGAGACCCAGTACTTC | CASSPPSSRGETQYF
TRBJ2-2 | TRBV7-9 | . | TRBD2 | TGTGCCAGCAGCCCGCGGACTAGCGGGGGGACCGGGGAGCTGTTTTTT | CASSPRTSGGTGELFF
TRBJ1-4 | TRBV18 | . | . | TGTGCCAGCTCACCGACACAGGGCCTTAATGAAAAACTGTTTTTT | CASSPTQGLNEKLFF
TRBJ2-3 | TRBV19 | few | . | TGTGCCAGTAGCTTCACTAGAGGTGCGCAGTATTTT | CASSFTRGAQYF
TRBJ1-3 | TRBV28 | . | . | TGTGCCAGCAGTTTATTAACGAGCTCTGGAAACACCATATATTTT | CASSLLTSSGNTIYF
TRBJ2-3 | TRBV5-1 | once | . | TGCGCCAGCAGTAAAGAACTCAAAACAGATACGCAGTATTTT | CASSKELKTDTQYF
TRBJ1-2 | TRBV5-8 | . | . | TGTGCCAGCAGCTCACCGGACGGATGGGGCTATGGCTACACCTTC | CASSSPDGWGYGYTF
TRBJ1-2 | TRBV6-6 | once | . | TGTGCCAGCAGTCGGGACGCGGGAGGGGTTATTTATGGCTACACCTTC | CASSRDAGGVIYGYTF
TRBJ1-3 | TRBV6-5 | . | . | TGTGCCAGCAGTTACGATATCCGGGGTGGAAACACCATATATTTT | CASSYDIRGGNTIYF
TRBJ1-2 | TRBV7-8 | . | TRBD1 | TGTGCCAGCAGCTTAGGAGGGACAGGGGGCAAGGCAGGCTACACCTTC | CASSLGGTGGKAGYTF
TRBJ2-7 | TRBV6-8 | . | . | TGTGCCAGCAGGATGGAGGGGTACGAGCAGTACTTC | CASRMEGYEQYF
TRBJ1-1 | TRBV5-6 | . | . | TGTGCCAGCAGCCCGACTACGGGATTACCGGGGAACACTGAAGCTTTCTTT | CASSPTTGLPGNTEAFF
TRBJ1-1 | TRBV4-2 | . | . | TGTGCCAGCAGCCAAGGGAGCACTGAAGCTTTCTTT | CASSQGSTEAFF
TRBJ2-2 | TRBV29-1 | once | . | TGCAGCGTTCGAACAGGCGCGGCGAACACCGGGGAGCTGTTTTTT | CSVRTGAANTGELFF
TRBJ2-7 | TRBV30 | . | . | TGTGCCTGGCGGTATAGCGCTAGATCCTACGAGCAGTACTTC | CAWRYSARSYEQYF
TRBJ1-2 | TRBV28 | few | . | TGTGCCAGCAGTGCCACGGCTGGCTACACCTTC | CASSATAGYTF
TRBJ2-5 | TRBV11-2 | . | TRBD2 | TGTGCCAGCAGGGGGACTAGCGAACCTCCAGAGACCCAGTACTTC | CASRGTSEPPETQYF
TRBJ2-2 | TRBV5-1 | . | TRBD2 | TGCGCCAGCAGCTTTAGCGGGGTAAACACCGGGGAGCTGTTTTTT | CASSFSGVNTGELFF
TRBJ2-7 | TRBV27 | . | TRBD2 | TGTGCCAGCAGTTCCGCGGGAGAGGGTTCCTACGAGCAGTACTTC | CASSSAGEGSYEQYF
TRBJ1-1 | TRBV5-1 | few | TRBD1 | TGCGCCAGCAATGACAGGGATTGGGTAAACACTGAAGCTTTCTTT | CASNDRDWVNTEAFF
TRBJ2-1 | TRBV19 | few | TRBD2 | TGTGCCAGTACCCCACTAGCGGGAAGGCATGAGCAGTTCTTC | CASTPLAGRHEQFF
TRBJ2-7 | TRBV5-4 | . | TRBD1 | TGTGCCAGCAGCTACGGACAGGGTCGATCCTACGAGCAGTACTTC | CASSYGQGRSYEQYF
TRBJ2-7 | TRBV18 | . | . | TGTGCCAGCTCACCCGTCGCGGGCGAGCAGTACTTC | CASSPVAGEQYF
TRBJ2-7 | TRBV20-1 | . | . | TGCAGTGTTTCTAAGAACGAGCAGTACTTC | CSVSKNEQYF
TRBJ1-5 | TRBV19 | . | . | TGTGCCAGTAGCGAAGAGACATGGGGCAATCAGCCCCAGCATTTT | CASSEETWGNQPQHF
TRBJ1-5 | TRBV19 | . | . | TGTGCCAGTAGTACGAGTAGACCTAATTCCCTCCAGCCCCAGCATTTT | CASSTSRPNSLQPQHF
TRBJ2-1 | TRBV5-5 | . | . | TGTGCCAGCAGCCCTGGGATTGAGCAGTTCTTC | CASSPGIEQFF
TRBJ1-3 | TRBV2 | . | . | TGTGCCAGCAGTTACCAGGGCTCTGGAAACACCATATATTTT | CASSYQGSGNTIYF
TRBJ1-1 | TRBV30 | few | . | TGTGCCTGGAGCGACGGGGTCGAGACTGAAGCTTTCTTT | CAWSDGVETEAFF
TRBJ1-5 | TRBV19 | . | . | TGTGCCAGTAGTATAGTTCCGAAACAGCCCCAGCATTTT | CASSIVPKQPQHF
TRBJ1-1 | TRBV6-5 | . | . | TGTGCCAGCAGAACTCAGGGGAGGAGAACTGAAGCTTTCTTT | CASRTQGRRTEAFF
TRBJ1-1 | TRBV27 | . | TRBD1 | TGTGCCAGCAGTCGTAGGACAGGGCGGAACACTGAAGCTTTCTTT | CASSRRTGRNTEAFF
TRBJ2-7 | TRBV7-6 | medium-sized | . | TGTGCCGTTGCCGATGCAGGGAACTACGAGCAGTACTTC | CAVADAGNYEQYF
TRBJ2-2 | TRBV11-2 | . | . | TGTGCCAGCAGCTTATCCCCCAATGTGGGGGAGCTGTTTTTT | CASSLSPNVGELFF
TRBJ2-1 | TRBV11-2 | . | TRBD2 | TGTGCCAGCAACCCGACTAGCGGAAACAATGAGCAGTTCTTC | CASNPTSGNNEQFF
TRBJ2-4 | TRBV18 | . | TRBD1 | TGTGCCAGCTCACTTCAAGGGGACAGGAGGACCCTAAACATTCAGTACTTC | CASSLQGDRRTLNIQYF
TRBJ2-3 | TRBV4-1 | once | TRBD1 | TGCGCCAGCAGCCAAGTCGGGGACAGGGGCACAGATACGCAGTATTTT | CASSQVGDRGTDTQYF